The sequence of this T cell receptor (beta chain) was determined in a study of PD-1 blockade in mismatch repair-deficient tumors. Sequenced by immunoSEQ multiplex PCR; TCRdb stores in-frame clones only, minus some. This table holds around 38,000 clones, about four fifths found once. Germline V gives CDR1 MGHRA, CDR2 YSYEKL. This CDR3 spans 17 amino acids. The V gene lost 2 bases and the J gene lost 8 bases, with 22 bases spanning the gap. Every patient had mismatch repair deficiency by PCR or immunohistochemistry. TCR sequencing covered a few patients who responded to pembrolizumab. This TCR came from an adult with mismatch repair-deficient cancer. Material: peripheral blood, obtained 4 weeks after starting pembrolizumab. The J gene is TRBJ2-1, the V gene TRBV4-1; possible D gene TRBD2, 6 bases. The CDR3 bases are TGCGCCAGCAGCCAAACTTGGGCTACCCTTGGAGGGGATGAGCAGTTCTTC. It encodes CASSQTWATLGGDEQFF.